A selection of T cell receptor beta chains follows, all from one sample in a study of blood T cell repertoires in COVID-19. Sequencing was performed with immunoSEQ multiplex PCR; in TCRdb, only in-frame clones are kept and a portion is missing. Among a few hundred thousand clones listed, around 80% were seen once. Input material: peripheral blood. The source is a woman between 40 and 50 years old who had recovered from COVID-19. CDR3s include the opening cysteine and the closing phenylalanine or tryptophan. Each record gives: V gene, D gene, CDR3 protein. A D gene is named only where the DNA matches it firmly.

V: TRBV2
D: .
CDR3: CASSELRDSPLHF

V: TRBV19
D: .
CDR3: CASSMPGSSYEQYF

V: TRBV6-6
D: TRBD1
CDR3: CASSPTGTGGGGANVLTF

V: TRBV30
D: TRBD1
CDR3: CAWTGDRGGNGYTF

V: TRBV3-1/TRBV3-2
D: TRBD2
CDR3: CASSPWTSGDGTDTQYF

V: TRBV6-5
D: .
CDR3: CASSTGREETQYF

V: TRBV2
D: .
CDR3: CASSEGTYYEQYF

V: TRBV12-3/TRBV12-4
D: .
CDR3: CASRRRENTEAFF

V: TRBV27
D: TRBD1
CDR3: CASSSHPTGVRYGYTF

V: TRBV19
D: .
CDR3: CASIGPGDTEAFF

V: TRBV7-2
D: .
CDR3: CASRHRDTVYEQYF

V: TRBV6-2/TRBV6-3
D: .
CDR3: CASSSQGYGYTF

V: TRBV11-2
D: TRBD1
CDR3: CASSFQGAVGTEAFF

V: TRBV3-1/TRBV3-2
D: .
CDR3: CASSKRPRGWFF

V: TRBV5-5
D: .
CDR3: CASSLSFQTEAFF

V: TRBV7-2
D: .
CDR3: CASSRLGYEQYF

V: TRBV4-1
D: TRBD1
CDR3: CASSPHQVDRRNSPLHF

V: TRBV30
D: TRBD1
CDR3: CAWIPHLTGRNPYEQYF

V: TRBV7-2
D: .
CDR3: CASTQQGGGTDTQYF

V: TRBV2
D: TRBD1
CDR3: CASSELGTGDSPLHF

V: TRBV18
D: .
CDR3: CASSNAQGNGNTIYF

V: TRBV5-4
D: .
CDR3: CASSLVITRDILSSYEQYF

V: TRBV7-8
D: .
CDR3: CASSLGTPDNYGYTF

V: TRBV2
D: TRBD1
CDR3: CASRQLLGTGPPLHF

V: TRBV28
D: .
CDR3: CASSTSTSPEHGYTF

V: TRBV7-3
D: TRBD1
CDR3: CASSLTSAGGWGEQYF

V: TRBV27
D: TRBD1
CDR3: CASSPGWGQGKNEQFF